The 24 T cell receptor beta chains below all came from one sample that was sequenced in a study of blood T cell repertoires in COVID-19 (dated by TCRdb to 2018 to 2020). The library was produced with the immunoSEQ multiplex PCR assay. In TCRdb, the immuneACCESS table is reduced to in-frame sequences with V and J assigned. These tables do not hold every clone; where another copy was compared, an unresolved V gene accounts for under half, and the others remain unexplained. The sample table records about 220,000 clones; over 60% of these occur just once. The leading ten clones occupy 7.2% of the sample. Sequenced input: peripheral blood. All receptors come from a woman in her seventies with acute or convalescent COVID-19.

V gene TRBV4-1 combines with J gene TRBJ1-2; 8 nucleotides match TRBD1. J lost 4 bases, V lost 0 bases, and 13 bases had no gene match. Germline values: CDR1 MGHRA, CDR2 YSYEKL. The CDR3 is 18 amino acids. The CDR3 nucleotides read TGCGCCAGCAGCCAAGATTCGTCGTCGGGACAGGCATTCTATGGCTACACCTTC. Its protein is CASSQDSSSGQAFYGYTF.

V and J are TRBV7-3 and TRBJ2-1; 8 bases map to TRBD2. The length of the CDR3 is 19 residues. Germline V gives CDR1 SGHTA, CDR2 FQGTGA. V lost 2 bases and J lost 1; bases outside the gene matches: 13. The CDR3 nucleotides read TGTGCCAGCAGCTTACGTGGCCGAACCGGGACTAGTTCCTACAATGAGCAGTTCTTC. Translated: CASSLRGRTGTSSYNEQFF. Complete variable domain (other parts from reference TRBV7-3 and TRBJ2-1): GAGVSQTPSNKVTEKGKYVELRCDPISGHTALYWYRQSLGQGPEFLIYFQGTGAADDSGLPNDRFFAVRPEGSVSTLKIQRTERGDSAVYLCASSLRGRTGTSSYNEQFFGPGTRLTVL.

This chain joins TRBV5-8 and TRBJ2-2; 9 nucleotides agree with TRBD1. Trimming cost V 4 bases and J 7 bases; bases outside gene matches: 14. The germline gives CDR1 SGHTS, CDR2 YDEGEE. This CDR3 is built from 17 residues. CDR3 protein: CASSRSGTGWDNGELFF. The DNA for the CDR3 is TGTGCCAGCAGCCGGTCCGGGACAGGGTGGGACAACGGGGAGCTGTTTTTT. The full variable domain, in which reference TRBV5-8 and TRBJ2-2 provide the parts outside the CDR3, is EAGVTQSPTHLIKTRGQQATLRCSPISGHTSVYWYQQALGLGLQFLLWYDEGEERNRGNFPPRFSGRQFPNYSSELNVNALELEDSALYLCASSRSGTGWDNGELFFGEGSRLTVL.

The rearrangement links TRBV3-1 (or the pseudogene TRBV3-2) to TRBJ1-6; perhaps TRBD1 as D (6 bases). The CDR3 is made up of 14 amino acids. Germline V gene lookup returns CDR1 LGHDT and CDR2 YNNKEL (reference sequence). V was pared by 7 bases and J by 10 bases, with 17 bases between. CDR3 residues: CASTFLTGGSPLHF. The DNA of the CDR3 is TGTGCCAGCACCTTCTTGACAGGCGGGTCACCCCTCCACTTT.

This chain uses TRBV9 with TRBJ1-3; D might be TRBD1 (6 bases). The length of the CDR3 is 15 residues. Germline CDR1 and CDR2: SGDLS and YYNGEE. Trimming took 0 bases from V and 3 from J, leaving 10 bases between them. The CDR3 here is CASSVAGTYGNTIYF. The CDR3 bases are TGTGCCAGCAGCGTAGCCGGGACATATGGAAACACCATATATTTT.

The chain uses TRBV9 and TRBJ2-6, with TRBD1 matching over 8 bases. The germline V gene encodes CDR1 SGDLS and CDR2 YYNGEE. V was clipped by 4 bases and J by 4 bases; unmatched bases: 19. The CDR3 spans 20 residues. In DNA, the CDR3 is TGTGCCAGCAGCCAACCGAGACAGGGGACGCACCTATCCGGGGCCAACGTCCTGACTTTC. It encodes CASSQPRQGTHLSGANVLTF.

The chain is built from TRBV19 and TRBJ1-5; 8 bases match TRBD1. CDR3 size: 16 residues. V gave up 4 bases and J gave up 3 bases; unmatched junction bases: 8. CDR1 and CDR2 from the germline V gene are LNHDA and SQIVND (reference sequence). The CDR3 nucleotides are TGTGCCAGTAGTAACGCGAACAGGGGGTTCAATCAGCCCCAGCATTTT. Translated: CASSNANRGFNQPQHF.

This chain connects TRBV12-3 or TRBV12-4 to TRBJ1-2; D might be TRBD1 (6 bases). CDR3 length: 13 residues. V lost 2 bases to trimming and J lost 2 bases, with 6 bases between them. The CDR3 here is CASSLQGNYGYTF. CDR3 DNA: TGTGCCAGCAGTTTACAGGGGAACTATGGCTACACCTTC.

The chain combines TRBV19 with TRBJ1-5; D might be TRBD1 (6 bases). Trimming stripped 0 bases from V and 4 bases from J, with 7 bases between. CDR3 size: 14 residues. Germline values: CDR1 LNHDA, CDR2 SQIVND (reference sequence). As DNA, the CDR3 is TGTGCCAGTAGTATAGAACAGGGAAATCAGCCCCAGCATTTT. Its translation: CASSIEQGNQPQHF. The full variable domain, rest sourced from reference TRBV19 and TRBJ1-5, is DGGITQSPKYLFRKEGQNVTLSCEQNLNHDAMYWYRQDPGQGLRLIYYSQIVNDFQKGDIAEGYSVSREKKESFPLTVTSAQKNPTAFYLCASSIEQGNQPQHFGDGTRLSIL.

J is TRBJ2-5 and V is TRBV9; a possible D gene is TRBD1 (5 bases). Trimming took 0 bases from V and 2 from J, leaving 11 bases between them. The germline V gene has CDR1 SGDLS and CDR2 YYNGEE. The CDR3 runs to 15 residues. The CDR3 sequence: CASSVGKGNQETQYF. The DNA of the CDR3 is TGTGCCAGCAGCGTAGGTAAGGGGAATCAAGAGACCCAGTACTTC.

The chain links TRBV5-1 to TRBJ2-5, with D possibly being TRBD2 (6 bases). V lost 0 bases and J lost 2, with 11 bases in between. This CDR3 region has 15 residues. Germline values: CDR1 SGHRS, CDR2 YFSETQ. CDR3 region: CASSLVRGLQETQYF. In nucleotides, the CDR3 is TGCGCCAGCAGCTTGGTTCGGGGACTTCAAGAGACCCAGTACTTC.

V is TRBV6-5 and J is TRBJ1-5; unclear D gene. The CDR3 extends over 13 amino acids. V was clipped by 2 bases and J by 6 bases, with 8 bases between them. Germline V gene lookup returns CDR1 MNHEY and CDR2 SVGAGI. For the CDR3, the DNA is TGTGCCAGCAGTTACAACCGCGGTCAGCCCCAGCATTTT. Translating it yields CASSYNRGQPQHF.

CDR3 sequence (DNA): TGTGCCAGCAGCCAACCGGACATAATTGGAAACACCATATATTTT. It codes for CASSQPDIIGNTIYF. J is TRBJ1-3 and V is TRBV4-2; TRBD1 is a possible D gene (5 bases). CDR3 length: 15 amino acids. V was trimmed by 2 bases and J by 3 bases, leaving 11 bases between them. Germline V CDR1 and CDR2: LGHNA, YNFKEQ.

V is TRBV24-1 and J is TRBJ1-2, with 7 bases fitting TRBD1. CDR3 length: 15 residues. Germline CDR1 KGHDR, CDR2 SFDVKD. V was clipped by 5 bases and J by 3 bases; unmatched bases: 8. CDR3 in DNA: TGTGCCACCAGTGCCGGACAGGCCGCGGACTATGGCTACACCTTC. Translated: CATSAGQAADYGYTF.

The V gene is TRBV12-3 or TRBV12-4, the J gene TRBJ1-2, with a possible D match to TRBD1 (6 bases). Deletions cut 6 bases from V and 8 bases from J, with 16 bases between. CDR3 length equals 13 residues. The CDR3: CASRDNRVSGYTF. CDR3 coding DNA: TGTGCCAGCAGAGACAACAGGGTAAGCGGCTACACCTTC.

This chain uses TRBV10-3 with TRBJ2-7, with 13 bases matching TRBD2. The V gene's germline CDR1 is ENHRY and CDR2 SYGVKD. V trimming: 9 bases; J trimming: 5 bases; junction bases outside the gene matches: 1. This CDR3 comprises 12 residues. The DNA of the CDR3 is TGTGCCATTGGGACTAGCGGGAACGAGCAGTACTTC. Translation: CAIGTSGNEQYF.

This clone was counted a single time. In nucleotides, the CDR3 is TGTGCCAGCAGTTTAAGACAGGGGGCGGGAGAGCAGTACTTC. This sequence encodes CASSLRQGAGEQYF. The gene calls are TRBV27 and TRBJ2-7, with 10 bases lining up with TRBD1. V was clipped by 2 bases and J by 7 bases; unmatched bases: 5. This CDR3 has 14 residues. The germline V gene encodes CDR1 MNHEY and CDR2 SMNVEV (reference sequence).

The CDR3 is CATSARTSGTQSSTYEQYV. The CDR3 DNA reads TGTGCCACCAGTGCCCGGACTAGCGGTACCCAATCTAGTACCTACGAGCAGTACGTC. The genes are TRBV24-1 and TRBJ2-7; 10 nucleotides match TRBD2. Germline lookup yields CDR1 KGHDR and CDR2 SFDVKD. Germline trimming cut 5 bases from V and 2 bases from J; bases unmatched to any gene: 17. This CDR3 spans 19 amino acids.

This chain connects TRBV7-8 to TRBJ2-5; D gene ambiguous. CDR1 is SGHVS and CDR2 is FQNEAQ in the germline V gene. The V end lost 7 bases, the J end lost 4 bases, and 7 bases lay between the germline ends. The CDR3 runs 11 residues. The CDR3 DNA reads as TGTGCCAGCACTCGAGGAGAGACCCAGTACTTC. Translation gives CASTRGETQYF.

The chain has TRBV10-3 and TRBJ2-1; TRBD2 matches at 12 bases. Trimming at V came to 4 bases and at J to 15 bases, leaving 4 bases not matched to a gene. CDR1 is ENHRY and CDR2 is SYGVKD in the germline V gene. The CDR3 loop spans 12 amino acids. The CDR3 loop reads CAISGTSGEGFF. The CDR3 bases are TGTGCCATCAGTGGGACTAGCGGGGAGGGGTTCTTC.

The chain uses TRBV6-1 and TRBJ2-4; 9 bases are shared with TRBD1. V lost 2 bases and J lost 9; bases outside the gene matches: 11. CDR3 length: 16 amino acids. CDR1 is MNHNS, CDR2 SASEGT, per germline. The CDR3 reads CASSEPGQGSSGIQYF. CDR3 DNA: TGTGCCAGCAGTGAACCGGGACAGGGAAGCTCCGGCATTCAGTACTTC.

This clone occurred a few times. The CDR3 is CASSLFGVPSAFF. CDR3 DNA sequence: TGTGCCAGCAGTTTGTTCGGAGTACCCTCGGCTTTCTTT. The chain combines TRBV12-3 or TRBV12-4 with TRBJ1-1; D gene ambiguous. This CDR3 spans 13 amino acids. V was cut by 3 bases and J by 11 bases, with 16 bases left in between.

The gene calls are TRBV18 and TRBJ2-2, with TRBD1 as a possible D gene (7 bases). Per the germline V gene, CDR1 is KGHSH and CDR2 is LQKENI. Deletions cut 3 bases from V and 3 bases from J, with 14 bases between. This CDR3 spans 16 amino acids. CDR3 sequence: CASSPPSGGYTGELFF. CDR3 coding DNA: TGTGCCAGCTCACCCCCCTCAGGGGGGTACACCGGGGAGCTGTTTTTT.

This clone was counted a single time. V gene TRBV18 combines with J gene TRBJ2-7, with D perhaps TRBD2 (5 bases). V dropped 3 bases and J dropped 5 bases, with 11 bases sitting between them. This CDR3 comprises 13 residues. Germline CDR1 is KGHSH and CDR2 is LQKENI. The CDR3 nucleotides read TGTGCCAGCTCACCTTCGCCGGGAAACGAGCAGTACTTC. As protein: CASSPSPGNEQYF.